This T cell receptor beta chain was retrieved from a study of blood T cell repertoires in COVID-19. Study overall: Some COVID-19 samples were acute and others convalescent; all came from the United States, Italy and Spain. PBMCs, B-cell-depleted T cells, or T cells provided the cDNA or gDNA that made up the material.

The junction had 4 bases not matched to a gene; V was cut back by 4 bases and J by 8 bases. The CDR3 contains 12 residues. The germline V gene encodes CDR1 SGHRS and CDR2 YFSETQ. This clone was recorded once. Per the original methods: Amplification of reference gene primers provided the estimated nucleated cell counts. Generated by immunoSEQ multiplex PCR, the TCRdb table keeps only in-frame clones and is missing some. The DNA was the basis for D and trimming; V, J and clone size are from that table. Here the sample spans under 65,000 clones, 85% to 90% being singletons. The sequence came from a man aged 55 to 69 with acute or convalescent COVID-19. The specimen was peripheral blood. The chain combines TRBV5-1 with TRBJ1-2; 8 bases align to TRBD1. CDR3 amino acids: CASSPRQGGYTF. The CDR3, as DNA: TGCGCCAGCAGCCCTCGACAGGGGGGCTACACCTTC.